The next 7 T cell receptor beta chains were all read from a single sample in a study of shared clonotypes between healthy human individuals. Assay: immunoSEQ multiplex PCR; the TCRdb copy retains only in-frame clones and omits some. The table has under 1,100,000 clones, approximately 78% seen once. Sequences were obtained from memory CD4+ T cells from PBMCs. Described subset: CD45RA-negative fraction. The origin of the receptors is a man aged 18 to 29 in good health. Some clones in this sample may be carry-over from other donors' samples.

The chain couples TRBV27 to TRBJ1-2; TRBD1 aligns across 8 bases. Germline-derived CDR1 and CDR2 are MNHEY and SMNVEV (reference sequence). The trim removed 4 bases at V and 5 bases at J, leaving 9 bases unmatched. The CDR3 spans 15 residues. In DNA, the CDR3 is TGTGCCAGCAGTTCGACCGGACAGGGACTTTATGGCTACACCTTC. This codes for CASSSTGQGLYGYTF.

The chain has TRBV5-4 and TRBJ2-1; tentative D call: TRBD1 (5 bases). CDR1 and CDR2 (germline): SGHNT, YYREEE (reference sequence). V was trimmed by 0 bases and J by 7 bases, leaving 14 bases between them. CDR3 length: 15 residues. The DNA for the CDR3 is TGTGCCAGCAGCTTGGTGGAAGGGGTGGGGAATGAGCAGTTCTTC. Protein sequence: CASSLVEGVGNEQFF.

The V gene is TRBV7-2, the J gene TRBJ2-1; D is perhaps TRBD1 (7 bases). Trimming took 3 bases from V and 12 from J, leaving 21 bases between them. Germline values: CDR1 SGHTA, CDR2 FQGNSA. The CDR3 is 15 amino acids. The CDR3 sequence: CASSLSQGGANLQFF. The CDR3 nucleotides are TGTGCCAGCAGCTTGAGCCAGGGGGGTGCTAATCTGCAGTTCTTC.

The J gene is TRBJ2-5, the V gene TRBV4-1; weak D call: TRBD2 (5 bases). This CDR3 has 15 residues. V lost 0 bases and J lost 5, with 13 bases in between. Looked up from germline, CDR1 is MGHRA and CDR2 is YSYEKL. CDR3 region: CASSQDNEGWETQYF. In DNA form, the CDR3 reads TGCGCCAGCAGCCAAGACAACGAGGGCTGGGAGACCCAGTACTTC.

The chain combines TRBV2 with TRBJ2-1; maybe TRBD2 (5 bases). The CDR3 runs to 16 residues. V lost 6 bases and J lost 0, with 15 bases in between. Germline values: CDR1 SNHLY, CDR2 FYNNEI. CDR3 sequence (DNA): TGTGCCAGCAGCAACCTAGCCCACGCCTCCTACAATGAGCAGTTCTTC. Its protein product is CASSNLAHASYNEQFF. Filled out from reference TRBV2 and TRBJ2-1, the complete variable domain reads EPEVTQTPSHQVTQMGQEVILRCVPISNHLYFYWYRQILGQKVEFLVSFYNNEISEKSEIFDDQFSVERPDGSNFTLKIRSTKLEDSAMYFCASSNLAHASYNEQFFGPGTRLTVL.

This clone was counted a few times. The rearrangement links TRBV27 to TRBJ2-4, with D maybe TRBD1 (7 bases). The CDR3 sequence is 14 residues long. Germline V CDR1 and CDR2: MNHEY, SMNVEV (reference sequence). Trimming pared 6 bases from V and 7 bases from J, leaving 16 bases between. For the CDR3, the DNA is TGTGCCAGCAGACGAACAGGGGAGGTGAACATTCAGTACTTC. Its protein is CASRRTGEVNIQYF.

The chain has TRBV6-1 and TRBJ2-5; 10 positions match TRBD2. After removal of 4 bases from V and 5 bases from J, the junction contained 10 bases not matched to a gene. Germline V CDR1 and CDR2: MNHNS, SASEGT. The CDR3 is made up of 16 amino acids. CDR3 DNA: TGTGCCAGCAGTGGACTAGCGGGCCTTCCTAGGGAGACCCAGTACTTC. It yields the protein CASSGLAGLPRETQYF.